These 22 T cell receptor beta chains were all obtained from the same sample, sequenced in a study of Ad26.COV2.S vaccination and SARS-CoV-2 variants. Regarding treatment: about 20 received Ad26.COV2.S at low or high dose, single or two shots; about 5 received placebo; per-sample allocation not given. Sampling took place 63 days after the first vaccine or placebo injection. Libraries were prepared by immunoSEQ multiplex PCR; TCRdb keeps only in-frame clonotypes and omits some of them. Of about 480,000 clones listed, around 88% are singletons. The sequenced sample was peripheral blood, obtained in a trial of Ad26.COV2.S vaccine versus placebo. The receptors stem from a person between 18 and 65 years old who received the Ad26.COV2.S COVID-19 vaccine or a placebo.

The chain joins TRBV3-1 (or the pseudogene TRBV3-2) to TRBJ2-5; TRBD2 is a possible D gene (6 bases). V was shortened by 2 bases and J by 5 bases, with 18 bases between the two germline ends. The CDR3 is made up of 16 amino acids. CDR1 LGHDT and CDR2 YNNKEL come from the germline V gene (reference sequence). The CDR3: CASSQYSGTQRETQYF. As DNA, the CDR3 is TGTGCCAGCAGCCAATACTCCGGGACTCAAAGGGAGACCCAGTACTTC.

This chain uses TRBV19 with TRBJ1-5; D gene unclear. The ends were cut back, 6 bases at V and 2 bases at J, with 14 bases in the middle. The length of the CDR3 is 15 residues. Germline CDR1 is LNHDA and CDR2 is SQIVND (reference sequence). CDR3 sequence reads: CASSARLGGNQPQHF. CDR3 nucleotides: TGTGCCAGTAGCGCCCGTCTGGGAGGCAATCAGCCCCAGCATTTT.

The V and J genes are TRBV6-2 or TRBV6-3 and TRBJ2-7; D is possibly TRBD1 (6 bases). The V end lost 7 bases, the J end lost 3 bases, and 19 bases lay between the germline ends. This CDR3 region has 15 residues. Germline loops: CDR1 MNHEY, CDR2 SVGEGT. The CDR3 DNA sequence: TGTGCCAGCACCCCGAACAGGGTGAGAGGCTACGAGCAGTACTTC. As protein: CASTPNRVRGYEQYF.

The CDR3 region has the DNA TGCAGCGTTGAACGGGGCGGGAGCAGTACGCAGTATTTT. Translated: CSVERGGSSTQYF. The rearrangement links TRBV29-1 to TRBJ2-3, with 7 bases fitting TRBD2. Germline CDR1 reads SQVTM; CDR2 reads ANQGSEA. V was pared by 2 bases and J by 8 bases, with 7 bases of the junction left unmatched. This CDR3 contains 13 residues.

CDR3: CSARDMGDAFF. The CDR3 DNA sequence: TGCAGTGCTAGAGATATGGGGGACGCTTTCTTT. The chain links TRBV20-1 to TRBJ1-1; possible D gene TRBD1, 5 bases. The CDR3 extends over 11 amino acids. V was trimmed by 0 bases and J by 11 bases, leaving 10 bases between them. Germline assignment: CDR1 DFQATT and CDR2 SNEGSKA (reference sequence).

The chain combines TRBV20-1 with TRBJ2-3; 8 nucleotides match TRBD2. CDR1 DFQATT and CDR2 SNEGSKA come from the germline V gene (reference sequence). V was pared by 3 bases and J by 8 bases, with 7 bases of the junction left unmatched. The CDR3 runs to 13 residues. For the CDR3, the DNA is TGCAGTGCTAGTCCGGGAGGGATAGGTACGCAGTATTTT. Translating it yields CSASPGGIGTQYF.

V and J are TRBV18 and TRBJ1-5; no clear D. Germline CDR1 reads KGHSH; CDR2 reads LQKENI. The CDR3 is made up of 17 amino acids. V lost 0 bases and J 0 bases, leaving 12 bases between the germline ends. CDR3 amino acids: CASSPPRAEISNQPQHF. CDR3 bases: TGTGCCAGCTCACCACCCCGGGCGGAAATTAGCAATCAGCCCCAGCATTTT.

V gene TRBV1 combines with J gene TRBJ1-1; TRBD1, the table's D call, lacks a check against the DNA. TRBV1 is marked as a pseudogene. This CDR3 is 16 amino acids long. The CDR3 nucleotides are TGCACCAGCAGCCAAGATCAGGGACAGGTGAACACTGAAGCTTTCTTT. Its translation is CTSSQDQGQVNTEAFF.

J is TRBJ2-3 and V is TRBV28, with D unclear. This CDR3 is built from 13 residues. In germline, CDR1 is MDHEN, CDR2 SYDVKM. Trimming pared 7 bases from V and 3 bases from J, leaving 11 bases between. This CDR3 is CASTPSGTDTQYF. The CDR3 nucleotides read TGTGCCAGCACACCCTCTGGGACAGATACGCAGTATTTT.

This clone appeared once. The genes are TRBV19 and TRBJ1-1; maybe TRBD1 (6 bases). V lost 6 bases and J 4 bases, leaving 12 bases between the germline ends. The CDR3 runs to 13 residues. Germline V gene sequence: CDR1 LNHDA, CDR2 SQIVND (reference sequence). DNA of the CDR3: TGTGCCAGTAGGGGCACAGGGAGCACTGAAGCTTTCTTT. Residues: CASRGTGSTEAFF.

V gene TRBV3-1 (or the pseudogene TRBV3-2) combines with J gene TRBJ1-1; D is perhaps TRBD1 (6 bases). The V gene lost 0 bases and the J gene lost 0 bases, with 11 bases spanning the gap. CDR3 length: 16 residues. Germline V gene lookup returns CDR1 LGHDT and CDR2 YNNKEL (reference sequence). CDR3 sequence: CASSQEVGTLNTEAFF. Here the CDR3 DNA reads TGTGCCAGCAGCCAAGAAGTCGGGACACTGAACACTGAAGCTTTCTTT.

As regards this clone: This likely reflects a read error, since a far larger clone is one base away. This sample includes further DNA sequences coding for the same CDR3. This chain uses TRBV4-2 with TRBJ1-5; weak D call: TRBD1 (6 bases). V was shortened by 3 bases and J by 0 bases, with 12 bases between the two germline ends. The CDR3 consists of 16 residues. Germline CDR1 is LGHNA and CDR2 is YNFKEQ. CDR3 sequence reads: CASSQETGNSNQPQHF. The CDR3 DNA reads as TGTGCCAGCAGCCAGGAGACAGGAAATAGCAATCAGCCCCAGCATTTT.

The chain is built from TRBV28 and TRBJ1-2; tentative D call: TRBD1 (6 bases). Trimming removed 4 bases at V and 7 bases at J, with 19 bases between. In germline, CDR1 is MDHEN, CDR2 SYDVKM. The length of the CDR3 is 15 residues. CDR3 amino acids: CASSSIRPGGSGYTF. DNA for the CDR3: TGTGCCAGCAGTTCCATACGCCCCGGGGGCAGTGGCTACACCTTC.

CDR3: CASSFGHYNEQFF. In DNA, the CDR3 is TGTGCCAGCAGCTTCGGGCATTACAATGAGCAGTTCTTC. J is TRBJ2-1 and V is TRBV7-2; D gene unclear. Trimming took off 3 bases at V and 4 bases at J, with 7 bases between the two ends. The CDR3 covers 13 residues. CDR1 is SGHTA and CDR2 is FQGNSA in the germline V gene.

The chain has TRBV7-3 and TRBJ1-1; D gene unclear. The CDR3 is made up of 13 amino acids. The germline V gene encodes CDR1 SGHTA and CDR2 FQGTGA. With 0 bases removed from V and 8 bases from J, the gap between germline ends came to 10 bases. CDR3 DNA: TGTGCCAGCAGCTTAACCCTGGGCAGGGAAGCTTTCTTT. Amino acids: CASSLTLGREAFF.

The table lists this clone with a count of one. The CDR3 DNA follows: TGTGCCAGCAGATTGAGCCCCGTTAATGAGCAGTTCTTC. This translates into CASRLSPVNEQFF. V is TRBV28 and J is TRBJ2-1; D is unclear. Trimming cost V 6 bases and J 7 bases, with 13 bases left between them. CDR1 and CDR2 from the germline V gene are MDHEN and SYDVKM. The CDR3 has 13 amino acids. Variable domain in full (rest from reference TRBV28 and TRBJ2-1): DVKVTQSSRYLVKRTGEKVFLECVQDMDHENMFWYRQDPGLGLRLIYFSYDVKMKEKGDIPEGYSVSREKKERFSLILESASTNQTSMYLCASRLSPVNEQFFGPGTRLTVL.

The chain combines TRBV7-9 with TRBJ2-1, with D possibly matching TRBD2 (5 bases). CDR1 is SEHNR and CDR2 is FQNEAQ in the germline V gene (reference sequence). Trimming removed 2 bases at V and 5 bases at J, with 10 bases between. CDR3 length: 14 residues. In DNA form, the CDR3 reads TGTGCCAGCAGCTTACTCGGAGCGGACAATGAGCAGTTCTTC. Translating gives CASSLLGADNEQFF. The whole variable domain, remainder taken from reference TRBV7-9 and TRBJ2-1, is DTGVSQNPRHKITKRGQNVTFRCDPISEHNRLYWYRQTLGQGPEFLTYFQNEAQLEKSRLLSDRFSAERPKGSFSTLEIQRTEQGDSAMYLCASSLLGADNEQFFGPGTRLTVL.

V gene TRBV10-3 combines with J gene TRBJ2-1, with TRBD2 matching over 9 bases. The CDR3 runs 15 residues. V dropped 8 bases and J dropped 3; count of bases not matched to a gene: 8. Germline V gene sequence: CDR1 ENHRY, CDR2 SYGVKD. The CDR3 region has the DNA TGTGCCATCGAGGCGGGAGGGCCGAACTACAATGAGCAGTTCTTC. Amino acid sequence: CAIEAGGPNYNEQFF.

This chain links TRBV30 with TRBJ2-2; 9 bases fit TRBD2. The J segment lost 5 bases and the V segment lost 0 bases, leaving 13 bases of the junction unmatched. This CDR3 has 18 amino acids. CDR1 is GTSNPN and CDR2 is SVGIG in the germline V gene (reference sequence). In DNA, the CDR3 is TGTGCCTGGAGTGTCATTGGAGGAGCGGGAGGAGGGACCGGGGAGCTGTTTTTT. The encoded protein is CAWSVIGGAGGGTGELFF. Combining the CDR3 with reference TRBV30 and TRBJ2-2 gives the whole variable domain SQTIHQWPATLVQPVGSPLSLECTVEGTSNPNLYWYRQAAGRGLQLLFYSVGIGQISSEVPQNLSASRPQDRQFILSSKKLLLSDSGFYLCAWSVIGGAGGGTGELFFGEGSRLTVL.

This clone came up a few times. V usage is TRBV30 and J usage is TRBJ1-4, with 7 bases lining up with TRBD1. Trimming removed 0 bases from V and 8 bases from J; junction bases left unmatched: 6. Germline V gene sequence: CDR1 GTSNPN, CDR2 SVGIG (reference sequence). The CDR3 has 14 amino acids. CDR3 sequence reads: CAWSVGQGVEKLFF. Written as DNA, the CDR3 is TGTGCCTGGAGTGTAGGGCAGGGGGTCGAAAAACTGTTTTTT.

This chain connects TRBV6-2 or TRBV6-3 to TRBJ2-2, with TRBD2 identical over 10 bases. Germline V CDR1 and CDR2: MNHEY, SVGEGT. V lost 4 bases and J lost 3; bases outside the gene matches: 5. The CDR3 contains 16 residues. CDR3 DNA sequence: TGTGCCAGCAGTTCATCTAGCGGGAGTGACACCGGGGAGCTGTTTTTT. Amino acid sequence: CASSSSSGSDTGELFF.

The chain carries TRBV27 and TRBJ1-1; D might be TRBD1 (5 bases). V lost 6 bases and J lost 0, with 17 bases in between. Per germline, CDR1 MNHEY and CDR2 SMNVEV (reference sequence). The CDR3 contains 16 residues. Here the CDR3 reads CASRGVRGFMNTEAFF. CDR3 in DNA: TGTGCCAGCAGGGGCGTCCGGGGCTTCATGAACACTGAAGCTTTCTTT.